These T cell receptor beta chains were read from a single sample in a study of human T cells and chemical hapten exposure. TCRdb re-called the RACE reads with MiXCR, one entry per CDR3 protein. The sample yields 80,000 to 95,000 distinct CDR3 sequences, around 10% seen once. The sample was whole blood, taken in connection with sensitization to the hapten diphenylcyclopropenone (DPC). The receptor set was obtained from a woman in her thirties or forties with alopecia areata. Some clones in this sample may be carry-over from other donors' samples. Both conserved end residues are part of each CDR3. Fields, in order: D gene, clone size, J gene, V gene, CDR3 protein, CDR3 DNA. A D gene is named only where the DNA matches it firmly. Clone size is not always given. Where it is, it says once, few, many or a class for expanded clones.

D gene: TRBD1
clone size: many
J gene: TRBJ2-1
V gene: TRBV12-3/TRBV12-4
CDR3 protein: CASSLGQGVANEQFF
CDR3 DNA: TGTGCCAGCAGTTTGGGACAGGGGGTTGCGAATGAGCAGTTCTTC

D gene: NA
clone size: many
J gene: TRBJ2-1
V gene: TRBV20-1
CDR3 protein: CSATTDSYNEQFF
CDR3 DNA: TGCAGTGCCACAACTGACAGCTACAATGAGCAGTTCTTC

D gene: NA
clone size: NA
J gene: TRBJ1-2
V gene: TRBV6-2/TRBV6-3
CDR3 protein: CASTSQGNYGYTF
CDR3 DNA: TGTGCCAGCACCTCCCAGGGAAACTATGGATACACCTTC

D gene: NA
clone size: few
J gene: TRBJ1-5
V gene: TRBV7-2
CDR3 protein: CASSSNPFSNQPQHF
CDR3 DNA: TGTGCCAGCAGCTCAAATCCTTTTAGCAATCAGCCCCAGCATTTT

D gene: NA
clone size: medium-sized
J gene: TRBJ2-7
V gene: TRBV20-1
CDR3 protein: CSARSGAYEQYF
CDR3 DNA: TGCAGTGCTAGATCGGGGGCCTACGAGCAGTACTTC

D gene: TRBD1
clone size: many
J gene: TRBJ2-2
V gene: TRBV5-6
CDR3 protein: CASSLTETGGTGELFF
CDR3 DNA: TGTGCCAGCAGCTTAACCGAAACAGGGGGTACCGGGGAGCTGTTTTTT

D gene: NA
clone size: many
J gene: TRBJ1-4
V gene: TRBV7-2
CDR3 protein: CASSPRGGDGLNEKLFF
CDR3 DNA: TGTGCCAGCAGCCCACGGGGGGGCGATGGATTAAATGAAAAACTGTTTTTT

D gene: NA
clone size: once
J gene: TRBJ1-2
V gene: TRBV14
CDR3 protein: CASRPESGLGGYTF
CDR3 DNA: TGTGCCAGCAGACCGGAATCGGGATTAGGCGGCTACACCTTC

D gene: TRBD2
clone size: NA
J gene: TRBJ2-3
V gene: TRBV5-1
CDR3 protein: CASSLEPAGGTDTQYF
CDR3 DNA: TGCGCCAGCAGCTTGGAACCAGCGGGGGGCACAGATACGCAGTATTTT

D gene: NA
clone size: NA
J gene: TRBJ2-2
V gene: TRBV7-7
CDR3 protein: CASSLTREWSGELFF
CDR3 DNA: TGTGCCAGCAGCTTGACTAGGGAGTGGTCCGGGGAGCTGTTTTTT

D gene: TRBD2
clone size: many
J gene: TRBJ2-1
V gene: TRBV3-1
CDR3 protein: CASSQGSGGILRPTDEQFF
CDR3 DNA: TGTGCCAGCAGCCAAGGTAGCGGGGGGATCTTAAGACCAACGGATGAGCAGTTCTTC

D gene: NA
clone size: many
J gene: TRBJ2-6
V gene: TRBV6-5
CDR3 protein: CASRPPSVSGANVLTF
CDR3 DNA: TGTGCCAGCAGACCCCCCTCAGTCTCTGGGGCCAACGTCCTGACTTTC

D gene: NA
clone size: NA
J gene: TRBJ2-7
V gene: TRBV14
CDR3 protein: CASSQNSGDEQYF
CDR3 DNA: TGTGCCAGCAGCCAAAATTCGGGGGACGAGCAGTACTTC

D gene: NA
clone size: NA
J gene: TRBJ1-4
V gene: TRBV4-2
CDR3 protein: CASSRFRSLNEKLFF
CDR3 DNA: TGTGCCAGCAGCCGCTTCCGCTCCCTTAATGAAAAACTGTTTTTT

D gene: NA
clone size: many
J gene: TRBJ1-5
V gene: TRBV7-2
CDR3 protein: CASSPTGQFNQPQHF
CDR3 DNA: TGTGCCAGCAGCCCTACTGGGCAGTTCAATCAGCCCCAGCATTTT

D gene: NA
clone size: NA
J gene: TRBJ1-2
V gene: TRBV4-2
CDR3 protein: CASSQDVQGSYGYTF
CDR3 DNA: TGTGCCAGCAGCCAAGATGTTCAGGGGAGCTATGGCTACACCTTC

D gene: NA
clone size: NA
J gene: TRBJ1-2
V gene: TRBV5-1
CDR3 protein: CASSWSRGPNYGYTF
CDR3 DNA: TGCGCCAGCAGCTGGTCCAGGGGCCCCAACTATGGCTACACCTTC

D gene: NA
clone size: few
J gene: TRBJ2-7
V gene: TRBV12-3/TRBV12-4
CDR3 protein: CASSLESYEQYF
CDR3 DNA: TGTGCCAGCAGTTTAGAAAGCTACGAGCAGTACTTC

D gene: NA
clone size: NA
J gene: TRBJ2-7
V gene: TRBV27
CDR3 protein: CASSLRDGFEQYF
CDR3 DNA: TGTGCCAGCAGCCTCAGGGACGGCTTCGAGCAGTACTTC

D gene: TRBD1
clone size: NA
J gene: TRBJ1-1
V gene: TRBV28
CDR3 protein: CASSSAGGKREAFF
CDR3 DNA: TGTGCCAGCAGTTCGGCAGGGGGCAAAAGGGAAGCTTTCTTT

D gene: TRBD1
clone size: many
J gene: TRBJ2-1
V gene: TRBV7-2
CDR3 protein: CASSTGTGPHEQFF
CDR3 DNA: TGTGCCAGCAGCACCGGGACAGGGCCCCATGAGCAGTTCTTC

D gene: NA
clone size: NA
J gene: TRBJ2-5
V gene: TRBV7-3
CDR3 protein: CASSLTREETQYF
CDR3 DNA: TGTGCCAGCAGCTTAACCCGGGAAGAGACCCAGTACTTC

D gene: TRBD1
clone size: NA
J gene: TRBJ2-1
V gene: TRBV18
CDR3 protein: CASSLGTGEGSYNEQFF
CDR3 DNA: TGTGCCAGCTCCCTTGGGACAGGGGAAGGCTCCTACAATGAGCAGTTCTTC

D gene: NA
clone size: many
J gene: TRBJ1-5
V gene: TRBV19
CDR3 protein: CASSTLDSNQPQHF
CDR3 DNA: TGTGCCAGTAGTACATTAGATAGCAATCAGCCCCAGCATTTT

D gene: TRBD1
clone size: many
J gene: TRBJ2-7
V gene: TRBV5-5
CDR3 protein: CASSRQGMYEQYF
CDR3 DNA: TGTGCCAGCAGCCGACAGGGGATGTACGAGCAGTACTTC

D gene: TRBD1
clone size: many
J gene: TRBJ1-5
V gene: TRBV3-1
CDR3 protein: CASSRGQPSNQPQHF
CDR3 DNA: TGTGCCAGCAGCCGGGGACAGCCTAGCAATCAGCCCCAGCATTTT

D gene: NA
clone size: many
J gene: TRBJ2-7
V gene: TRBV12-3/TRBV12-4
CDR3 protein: CASSLLVPGTYEQYF
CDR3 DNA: TGTGCCAGCAGTTTACTGGTTCCAGGAACCTACGAGCAGTACTTC

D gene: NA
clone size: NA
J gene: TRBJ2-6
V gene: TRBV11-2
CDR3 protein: CASSFGGRVLTF
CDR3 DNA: TGTGCCAGCAGCTTCGGGGGGCGGGTCCTGACTTTC

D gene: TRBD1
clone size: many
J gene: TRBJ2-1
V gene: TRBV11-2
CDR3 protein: CASSFIPGQGPNEQFF
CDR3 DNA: TGTGCCAGCAGCTTTATACCGGGACAGGGACCAAATGAGCAGTTCTTC

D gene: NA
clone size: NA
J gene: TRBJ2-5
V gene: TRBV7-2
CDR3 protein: CASSPSVRETQYF
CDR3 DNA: TGTGCCAGCAGCCCTTCGGTGCGGGAGACCCAGTACTTC

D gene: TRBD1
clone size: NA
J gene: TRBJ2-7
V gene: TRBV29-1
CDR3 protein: CSASVRQGEGRGSYEQYF
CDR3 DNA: TGCAGCGCCAGCGTGCGACAGGGCGAAGGGAGAGGGTCTTACGAGCAGTACTTC

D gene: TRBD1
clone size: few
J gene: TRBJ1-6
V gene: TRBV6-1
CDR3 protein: CASSERDREGSPLHF
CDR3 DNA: TGTGCCAGCAGTGAAAGGGACAGGGAAGGTTCACCCCTCCACTTT

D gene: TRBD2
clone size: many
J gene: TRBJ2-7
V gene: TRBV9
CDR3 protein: CASSVVPAGGLHEQYF
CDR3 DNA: TGTGCCAGCAGCGTAGTCCCAGCGGGGGGCTTGCACGAGCAGTACTTC

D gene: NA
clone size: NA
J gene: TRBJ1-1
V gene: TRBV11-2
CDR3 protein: CASSFGGGTEAFF
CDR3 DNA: TGTGCCAGCAGCTTCGGGGGGGGCACTGAAGCTTTCTTT

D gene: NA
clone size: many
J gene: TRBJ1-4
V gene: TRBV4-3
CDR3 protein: CASSQETANEKLFF
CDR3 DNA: TGCGCCAGCAGCCAAGAAACGGCTAATGAAAAACTGTTTTTT

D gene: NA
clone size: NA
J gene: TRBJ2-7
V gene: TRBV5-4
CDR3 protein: CASSLGGPDREQYF
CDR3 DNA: TGTGCCAGCAGCCTGGGCGGGCCCGATAGGGAGCAGTACTTC

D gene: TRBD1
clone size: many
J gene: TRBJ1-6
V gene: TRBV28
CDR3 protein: CASSPTTGLESPLHF
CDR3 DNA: TGTGCCAGCAGCCCAACGACAGGGTTGGAGTCACCCCTCCACTTT

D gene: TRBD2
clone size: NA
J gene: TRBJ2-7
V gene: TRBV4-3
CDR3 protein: CASSRGLAGASYEQYF
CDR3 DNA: TGCGCCAGCAGCCGGGGACTAGCGGGGGCGTCCTACGAGCAGTACTTC

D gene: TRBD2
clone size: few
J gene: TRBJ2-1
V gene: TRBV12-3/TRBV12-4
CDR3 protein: CASGGGEQFF
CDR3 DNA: TGTGCCAGCGGGGGGGGTGAGCAGTTCTTC

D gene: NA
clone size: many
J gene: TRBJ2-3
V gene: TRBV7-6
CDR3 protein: CASSVGTIGTDTQYF
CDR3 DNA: TGTGCCAGCAGCGTCGGGACAATAGGCACAGATACGCAGTATTTT

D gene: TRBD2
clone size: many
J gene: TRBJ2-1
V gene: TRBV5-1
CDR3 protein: CASSFAGGTYNEQFF
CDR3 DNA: TGCGCCAGCAGCTTCGCGGGGGGCACCTACAATGAGCAGTTCTTC

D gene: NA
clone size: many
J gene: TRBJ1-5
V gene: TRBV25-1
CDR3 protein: CASSGQANQPQHF
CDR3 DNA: TGTGCCAGCAGCGGGCAGGCCAATCAGCCCCAGCATTTT

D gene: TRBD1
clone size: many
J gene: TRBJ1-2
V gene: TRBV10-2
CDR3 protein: CATSPTGEGLYGYTF
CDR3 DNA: TGCGCCACCTCTCCTACAGGGGAGGGCCTCTATGGCTACACCTTC

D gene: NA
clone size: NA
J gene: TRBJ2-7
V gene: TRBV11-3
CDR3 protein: CASSFQGNNEQYF
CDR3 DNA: TGTGCCAGCAGTTTTCAGGGGAACAACGAGCAGTACTTC

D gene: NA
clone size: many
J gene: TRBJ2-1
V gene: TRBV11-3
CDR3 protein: CASSLVGRVEFF
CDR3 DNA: TGTGCCAGCAGCTTAGTGGGCAGGGTTGAGTTCTTC

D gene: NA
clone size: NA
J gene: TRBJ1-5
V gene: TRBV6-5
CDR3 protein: CASSYTAGRGQPQHF
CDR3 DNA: TGTGCCAGCAGTTACACGGCGGGGAGGGGTCAGCCCCAGCATTTT

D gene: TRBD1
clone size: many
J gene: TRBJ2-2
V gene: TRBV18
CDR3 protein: CASSPIRQGYTGELFF
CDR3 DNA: TGTGCCAGCTCACCAATTCGACAGGGCTACACCGGGGAGCTGTTTTTT

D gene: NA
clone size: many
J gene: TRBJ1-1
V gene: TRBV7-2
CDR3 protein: CASSPPTATEAFF
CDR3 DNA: TGTGCCAGCAGCCCTCCGACAGCCACTGAAGCTTTCTTT

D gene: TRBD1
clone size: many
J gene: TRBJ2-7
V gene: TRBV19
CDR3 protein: CASSIPGQGYEQYF
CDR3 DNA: TGTGCCAGTAGTATTCCGGGACAGGGGTACGAGCAGTACTTC

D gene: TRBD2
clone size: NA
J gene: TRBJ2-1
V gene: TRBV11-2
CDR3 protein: CASSLEPSGGQFF
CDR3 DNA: TGTGCCAGCAGCTTAGAACCGAGCGGGGGGCAGTTCTTC

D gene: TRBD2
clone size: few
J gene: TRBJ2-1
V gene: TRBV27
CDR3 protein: CASRSHGGGALQEQFF
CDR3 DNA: TGTGCCAGCAGGTCCCATGGCGGGGGGGCATTACAGGAGCAGTTCTTC